In its sample, the clone carrying this T cell receptor (beta chain) was seen many times. This record comes from a study of immune heterogeneity within non-small cell lung tumors. Germline values: CDR1 LNHDA, CDR2 SQIVND (reference sequence). Deletions cut 4 bases from V and 1 base from J, with 13 bases between. The CDR3 runs to 15 residues. Multiplex PCR with 32 V and 13 J primers amplified TCR beta CDR3. TCRdb independently ran MiXCR on the multiplex PCR reads; one entry per CDR3 protein. The sample contains over 25,000 distinct CDR3 sequences, 28% of which appear only once. As template, the study used bulk tumor genomic DNA at around 630 ng per sample. Several widely spaced biopsies per primary tumor were taken during surgery. Surgery that was curative in intent was performed on patients with untreated, newly diagnosed non-small cell lung cancer.

The clonotype was recovered from a man aged 40-50 years with non-small cell lung cancer. This rearrangement joins TRBV19 to TRBJ1-1; no clear D gene. Sequences were obtained from lung tumor tissue. The CDR3 coding sequence is TGTGCCAGTAGTAGGGCCAGTCATTCGAACACTGAAGCTTTCTTT. It is translated as CASSRASHSNTEAFF.